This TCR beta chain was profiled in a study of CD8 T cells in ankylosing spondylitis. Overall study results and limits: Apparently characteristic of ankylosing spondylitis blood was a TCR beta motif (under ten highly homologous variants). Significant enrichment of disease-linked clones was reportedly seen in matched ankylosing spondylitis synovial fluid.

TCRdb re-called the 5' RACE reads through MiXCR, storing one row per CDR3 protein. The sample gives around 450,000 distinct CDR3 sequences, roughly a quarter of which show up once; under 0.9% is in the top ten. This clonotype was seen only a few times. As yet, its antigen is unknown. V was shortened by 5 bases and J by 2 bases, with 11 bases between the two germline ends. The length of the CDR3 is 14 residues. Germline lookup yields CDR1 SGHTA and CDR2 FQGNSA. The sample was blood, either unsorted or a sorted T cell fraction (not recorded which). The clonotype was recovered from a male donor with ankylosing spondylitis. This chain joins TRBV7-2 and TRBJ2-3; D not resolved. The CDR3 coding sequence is TGTGCCAGCAGCAAGAGACAATACACAGATACGCAGTATTTT. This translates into CASSKRQYTDTQYF.